A single sample is the source of the 8 T cell receptor beta chains below, sequenced in a study of cytomegalovirus exposure and HLA in healthy donors. With 60 Vbeta and 13 Jbeta primers, the PCR was carried out. TCRdb keeps only in-frame clones here, not all; method: immunoSEQ multiplex PCR. The sample lists some 98,000 clones, roughly 70% occurring once. Source material: PBMCs. The origin of the receptors is a man aged 50 to 59 in good health and CMV-seronegative.

The chain joins TRBV6-1 to TRBJ2-2, with a weak D call TRBD2 (6 bases). Germline V gives CDR1 MNHNS, CDR2 SASEGT. The V end lost 8 bases, the J end lost 6 bases, and 16 bases lay between the germline ends. The CDR3 consists of 14 residues. CDR3 residues: CASSLGGVAGELFF. Here the CDR3 DNA reads TGTGCCAGCTCCCTCGGAGGGGTAGCCGGGGAGCTGTTTTTT.

V and J are TRBV19 and TRBJ2-7; TRBD1 aligns across 9 bases. Germline CDR1 is LNHDA and CDR2 is SQIVND (reference sequence). This CDR3 is 15 amino acids long. J lost 2 bases, V lost 4 bases, and 6 bases had no gene match. The CDR3 reads CASSSRDRVPYEQYF. CDR3 DNA: TGTGCCAGTAGTAGCCGGGACAGGGTGCCCTACGAGCAGTACTTC.

The V and J genes are TRBV4-1 and TRBJ2-7; 8 bases align to TRBD1. Trimming took 0 bases from V and 5 from J; bases not matched to a gene: 9. This CDR3 is built from 16 residues. The germline V gene has CDR1 MGHRA and CDR2 YSYEKL. The CDR3 bases are TGCGCCAGCAGCCAAGATCTTGGACAGGGATTCGACGAGCAGTACTTC. It encodes CASSQDLGQGFDEQYF.

This clone has a handful of counts. J is TRBJ2-7 and V is TRBV5-4, with 8 bases fitting TRBD2. V lost 3 bases, J lost 3 bases, and 5 bases stayed unmatched. Germline V gene data show CDR1 as SGHNT and CDR2 as YYREEE (reference sequence). CDR3 length: 14 amino acids. The CDR3 bases are TGTGCCAGCAGCTCTCGTAGCGGGGACTACGAGCAGTACTTC. This encodes CASSSRSGDYEQYF.

V is TRBV6-6 and J is TRBJ2-2, with a possible D match to TRBD2 (6 bases). This CDR3 spans 16 amino acids. V lost 6 bases and J 7 bases, leaving 21 bases between the germline ends. Germline assignment: CDR1 MNHNY and CDR2 SVGAGI (reference sequence). In DNA, the CDR3 is TGTGCCAGCAGCCGCTCAGGAGGGGCGAAGGTCGGGGAGCTGTTTTTT. The encoded protein is CASSRSGGAKVGELFF.

The genes are TRBV18 and TRBJ2-3; D is perhaps TRBD2 (6 bases). This CDR3 spans 15 amino acids. Germline values: CDR1 KGHSH, CDR2 LQKENI. The V end was cut by 6 bases, the J end by 3 bases, with 16 bases between. The CDR3 region is CASSVDGRETDTQYF. CDR3 nucleotide sequence: TGTGCCAGCTCCGTCGACGGGAGAGAGACAGATACGCAGTATTTT.

The chain employs TRBV4-3 and TRBJ1-2; TRBD1 matches 7 bases. The CDR3 sequence is 14 residues long. Germline CDR1 is LGHNA and CDR2 is YSLEER. Trimming removed 2 bases from V and 10 bases from J; junction bases left unmatched: 10. The CDR3 nucleotides read TGCGCCAGCAGCCAACAAGTTGACAGGGTTGACTACACCTTC. Translating gives CASSQQVDRVDYTF.

The chain recombines TRBV4-2 with TRBJ2-1; TRBD2 agrees at 8 bases. Germline CDR1 LGHNA, CDR2 YNFKEQ. The CDR3 has 16 residues. J gave up 7 bases and V 4 bases, and 12 bases lay outside the gene matches. The CDR3 DNA is TGTGCCAGCAGCCCGCTAGCGGGTAGGTTTTGGAATGAGCAGTTCTTC. This encodes CASSPLAGRFWNEQFF.